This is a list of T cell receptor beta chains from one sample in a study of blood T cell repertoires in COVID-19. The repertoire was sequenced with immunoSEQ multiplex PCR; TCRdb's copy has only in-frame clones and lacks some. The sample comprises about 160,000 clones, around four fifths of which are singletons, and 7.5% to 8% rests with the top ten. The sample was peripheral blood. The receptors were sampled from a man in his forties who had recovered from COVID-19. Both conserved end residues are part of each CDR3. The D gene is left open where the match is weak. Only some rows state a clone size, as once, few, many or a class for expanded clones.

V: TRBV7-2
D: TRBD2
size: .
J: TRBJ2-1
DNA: TGTGCCAGCAGCTTAGTTGGGACTAGCGGCAATGAGCAGTTCTTC
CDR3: CASSLVGTSGNEQFF

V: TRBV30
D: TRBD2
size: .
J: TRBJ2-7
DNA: TGTGCCTGGAAAAGCGGGGGGGCCCACGAGCAGTACTTC
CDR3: CAWKSGGAHEQYF

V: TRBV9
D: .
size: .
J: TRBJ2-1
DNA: TGTGCCAGCAGCGTCTCAGCGTTTAGCTCCTACAATGAGCAGTTCTTC
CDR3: CASSVSAFSSYNEQFF

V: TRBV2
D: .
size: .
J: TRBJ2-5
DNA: TGTGCCAGCAGTGAAGCCGGGGAGACCCAGTACTTC
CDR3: CASSEAGETQYF

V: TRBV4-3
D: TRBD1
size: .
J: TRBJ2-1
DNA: TGCGCCAGCAGCCAAGATGCAGGGGGTACCTACAATGAGCAGTTCTTC
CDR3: CASSQDAGGTYNEQFF

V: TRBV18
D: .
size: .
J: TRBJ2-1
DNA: TGTGCCAGCTCACCACTGTTCAGGGGGGACAATGAGCAGTTCTTC
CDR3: CASSPLFRGDNEQFF

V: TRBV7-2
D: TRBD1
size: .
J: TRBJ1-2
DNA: TGTGCCAGCAGCCTCCGGGACAGTTCCCTCTATGGCTACACCTTC
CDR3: CASSLRDSSLYGYTF

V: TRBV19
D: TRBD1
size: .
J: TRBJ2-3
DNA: TGTGCCAGTGCGGACAGGGCTTGGGATACGCAGTATTTT
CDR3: CASADRAWDTQYF

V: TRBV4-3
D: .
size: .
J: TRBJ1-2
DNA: TGCGCCAGCAGCCATCTGGGGGTCGCGGGGGGCTACACCTTC
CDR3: CASSHLGVAGGYTF

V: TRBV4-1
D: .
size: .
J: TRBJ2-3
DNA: TGCGCCAGCAGCGGCCGACAGGGACTGGATACGCAGTATTTT
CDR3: CASSGRQGLDTQYF

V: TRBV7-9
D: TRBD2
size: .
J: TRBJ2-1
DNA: TGTGCCAGCCGATCCACTGGAGGCGGCCGGGGGGATGAGCAGTTCTTC
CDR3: CASRSTGGGRGDEQFF

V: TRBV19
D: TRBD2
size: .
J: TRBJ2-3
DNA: TGTGCCAGTAGTATAGCGGCGGGGGGGCCTACAGATACGCAGTATTTT
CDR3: CASSIAAGGPTDTQYF

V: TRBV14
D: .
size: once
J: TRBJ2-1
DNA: TGTGCCAGCCCTCGTAGACGGGGAAGCGAGCAGTTCTTC
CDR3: CASPRRRGSEQFF

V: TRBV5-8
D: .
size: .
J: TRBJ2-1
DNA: TGTGCCAGCAGCTCCCGTTCGTTCCCCGGCGGCAATGAGCAGTTCTTC
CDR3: CASSSRSFPGGNEQFF

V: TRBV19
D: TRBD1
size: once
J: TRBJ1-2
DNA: TGTGCCAGTAGTTTAAGGGGACAGGGAGACGGCTACACCTTC
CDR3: CASSLRGQGDGYTF

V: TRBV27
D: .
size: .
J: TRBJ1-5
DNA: TGTGCCAGCAGTTTCCCTCCACGGGGGAATGTGCCCAATCAGCCCCAGCATTTT
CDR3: CASSFPPRGNVPNQPQHF

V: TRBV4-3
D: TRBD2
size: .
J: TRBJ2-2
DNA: TGCGCCAGCAGCCAAGACTCCGGACTAGCCGTTAACACCGGGGAGCTGTTTTTT
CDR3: CASSQDSGLAVNTGELFF

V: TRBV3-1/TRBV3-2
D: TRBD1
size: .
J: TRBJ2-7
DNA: TGTGCCAGCAGCCACCCGACAGGGATCTACGAGCAGTACTTC
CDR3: CASSHPTGIYEQYF

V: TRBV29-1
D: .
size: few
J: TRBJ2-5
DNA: TGCAGCGTTGAATGGAGGGGGCTCCAAGAGACCCAGTACTTC
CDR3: CSVEWRGLQETQYF

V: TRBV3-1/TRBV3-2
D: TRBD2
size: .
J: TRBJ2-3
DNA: TGTGCCAGCAGCCGATTAGCGGGAGGAACTCCAACAGATACGCAGTATTTT
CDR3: CASSRLAGGTPTDTQYF

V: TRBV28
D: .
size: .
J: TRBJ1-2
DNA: TGTGCCAGCGGGTCCCGGGTTCCTTATGGCTACACCTTC
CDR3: CASGSRVPYGYTF

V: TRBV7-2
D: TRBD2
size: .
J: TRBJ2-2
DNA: TGTGCCACGAAACGGGACTACGGGGGCACCGGGGAGCTGTTTTTT
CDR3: CATKRDYGGTGELFF

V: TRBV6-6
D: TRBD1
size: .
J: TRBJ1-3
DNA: TGTGCCAGCAGTTACCCGGGGACAGTCTCTGGAAACACCATATATTTT
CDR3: CASSYPGTVSGNTIYF

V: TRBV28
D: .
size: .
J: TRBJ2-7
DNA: TGTGCCAGCAGTTTGGAGGGGGAGCAGTACTTC
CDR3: CASSLEGEQYF

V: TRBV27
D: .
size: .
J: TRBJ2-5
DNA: TGTGCCAGCAGTTTCTCTTGGGCTCTGGAACAAGAGACCCAGTACTTC
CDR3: CASSFSWALEQETQYF

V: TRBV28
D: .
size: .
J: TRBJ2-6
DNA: TGTGCCAGCGCACAGGGCTCTGGGGCCAACGTCCTGACTTTC
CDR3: CASAQGSGANVLTF

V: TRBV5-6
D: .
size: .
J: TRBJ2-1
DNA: TGTGCCAGCAGCTCCGGCAGGCCCAATGAGCAGTTCTTC
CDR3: CASSSGRPNEQFF

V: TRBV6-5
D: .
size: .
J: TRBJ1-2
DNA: TGTGCCAGCACCCGAAGCGGGGGAAACTATGGCTACACCTTC
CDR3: CASTRSGGNYGYTF

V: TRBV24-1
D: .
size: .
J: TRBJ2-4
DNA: TGTGCCACCAGTGACCTATTAATCTTAGCCAAAAACATTCAGTACTTC
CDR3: CATSDLLILAKNIQYF

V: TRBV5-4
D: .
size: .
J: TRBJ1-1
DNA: TGTGCCAGCAGCCAGGGTTTTACTGAAGCTTTCTTT
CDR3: CASSQGFTEAFF

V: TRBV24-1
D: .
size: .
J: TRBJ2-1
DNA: TGTGCCACCAGTGATTCGACTGGCGGCCGGGTGGGTGAGCAGTTCTTC
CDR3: CATSDSTGGRVGEQFF

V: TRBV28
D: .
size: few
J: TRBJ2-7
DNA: TGTGCCATCCAGAGGGGGGGGGACTACGAGCAGTACTTC
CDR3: CAIQRGGDYEQYF

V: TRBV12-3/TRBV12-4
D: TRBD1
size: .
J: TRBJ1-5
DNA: TGTGCCAGCAGGACAGGGGGTCAGCCCCAGCATTTT
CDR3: CASRTGGQPQHF

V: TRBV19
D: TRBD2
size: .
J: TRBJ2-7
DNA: TGTGCCAGTAGTCCCCGACTAGCGGGAGCCCACGAGCAGTACTTC
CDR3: CASSPRLAGAHEQYF

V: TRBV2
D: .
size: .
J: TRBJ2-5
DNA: TGTGCCAGCAGTGGCGGGGGCGAGACCCAGTACTTC
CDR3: CASSGGGETQYF

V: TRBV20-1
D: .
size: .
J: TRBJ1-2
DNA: TGCAGTGCTAGTCAAGGTCGGGGGTCATCAACTAACTATGGCTACACCTTC
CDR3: CSASQGRGSSTNYGYTF

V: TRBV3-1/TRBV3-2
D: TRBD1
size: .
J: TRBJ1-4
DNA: TGTGCCAGCAGCCGTCGAGCCCCGGGACAGGGGGCGATAGAAAGTAATGAAAAACTGTTTTTT
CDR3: CASSRRAPGQGAIESNEKLFF

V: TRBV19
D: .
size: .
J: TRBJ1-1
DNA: TGTGCCAGTCACAATCACGGGGGACGGCGGAACACTGAAGCTTTCTTT
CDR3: CASHNHGGRRNTEAFF

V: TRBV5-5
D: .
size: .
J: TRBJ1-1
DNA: TGTGCCAGCAGCTTAGGAGTGGGCACTGAAGCTTTCTTT
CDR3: CASSLGVGTEAFF

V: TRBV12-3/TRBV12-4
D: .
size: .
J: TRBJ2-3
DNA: TGTGCCAGCAGGGCGGGTGGAGATACGCAGTATTTT
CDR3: CASRAGGDTQYF

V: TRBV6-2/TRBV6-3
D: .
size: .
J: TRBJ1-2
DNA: TGTGCCAGCAGTTTGGTGGCAGAAAGGGGCGATGGCTACACCTTC
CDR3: CASSLVAERGDGYTF

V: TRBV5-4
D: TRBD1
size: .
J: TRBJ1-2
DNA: TGTGCCAGCAGCTTGGCCCGGCCCTCAGGGGGCTATGGCTACACCTTC
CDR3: CASSLARPSGGYGYTF

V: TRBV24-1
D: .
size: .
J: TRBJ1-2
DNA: TGTGCCACCAGCCCCGGGACATCCTATGGCTACACCTTC
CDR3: CATSPGTSYGYTF

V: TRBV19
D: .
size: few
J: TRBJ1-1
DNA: TGTGCCAGTAGCCACCAGGGCCTCACTGAAGCTTTCTTT
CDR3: CASSHQGLTEAFF

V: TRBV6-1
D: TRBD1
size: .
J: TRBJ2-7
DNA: TGTGCCAGCAGTGCCCTCGGGACAGGGAGATTCGACGAGCAGTACTTC
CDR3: CASSALGTGRFDEQYF

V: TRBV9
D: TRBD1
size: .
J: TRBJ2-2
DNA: TGTGCCAGCAGCGTCGCTCAGGGGGCCTCCGGGGAGCTGTTTTTT
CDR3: CASSVAQGASGELFF

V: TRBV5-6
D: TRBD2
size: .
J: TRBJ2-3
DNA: TGTGCCAGCAGCTCGATCTTAGCGGGTCGCACAGATACGCAGTATTTT
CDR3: CASSSILAGRTDTQYF

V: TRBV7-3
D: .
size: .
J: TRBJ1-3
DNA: TGTGCCAGCAGCTTAAATCCCATCAGCTCTGGAAACACCATATATTTT
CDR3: CASSLNPISSGNTIYF

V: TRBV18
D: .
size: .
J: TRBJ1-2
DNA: TGTGCCAGCTCACCTTACGACCGCCCTAGGTATGGCTACACCTTC
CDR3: CASSPYDRPRYGYTF

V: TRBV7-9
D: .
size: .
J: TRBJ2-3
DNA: TGTGCCAGCAGCCCCCAGGGTATCGGCACAGATACGCAGTATTTT
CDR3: CASSPQGIGTDTQYF

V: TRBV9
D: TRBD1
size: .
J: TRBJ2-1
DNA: TGTGCCAGCAGCCCCCAGGACAGGGTCGGTTCTCGGTTCTTC
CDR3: CASSPQDRVGSRFF

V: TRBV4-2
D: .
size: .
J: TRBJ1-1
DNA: TGTGCCAGCAGCCTCGGCGGAAACACTGAAGCTTTCTTT
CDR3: CASSLGGNTEAFF

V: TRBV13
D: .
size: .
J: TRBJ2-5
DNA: TGTGCCAGCAGCCGGATCGGGGCAGGGGTGGCAGAGACCCAGTACTTC
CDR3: CASSRIGAGVAETQYF

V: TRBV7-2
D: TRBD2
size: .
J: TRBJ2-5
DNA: TGTGCCAGCAGCCTGGGACTAGCGGGAACCAGGGCAGAGACCCAGTACTTC
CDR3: CASSLGLAGTRAETQYF

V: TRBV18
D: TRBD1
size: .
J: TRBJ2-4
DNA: TGTGCCAGCTCACCACTATTAGCAGGGGGCTCGTCGGCCAAAAACATTCAGTACTTC
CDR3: CASSPLLAGGSSAKNIQYF

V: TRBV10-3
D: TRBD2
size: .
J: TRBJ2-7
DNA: TGTGCCATCAGTGAGTACGGGACTAGCGGGAGTGGCGAGCAGTACTTC
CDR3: CAISEYGTSGSGEQYF

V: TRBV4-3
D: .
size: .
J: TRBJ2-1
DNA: TGCGCCAGCAGCCAAGATCACGGGTCCAATGAGCAGTTCTTC
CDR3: CASSQDHGSNEQFF

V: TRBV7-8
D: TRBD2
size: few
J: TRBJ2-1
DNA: TGTGCCAGCAGCTGGGGACTAGCGGGGGATGAGCAGTTCTTC
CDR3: CASSWGLAGDEQFF

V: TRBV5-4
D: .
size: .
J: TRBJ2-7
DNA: TGTGCCAGCAGCTTGGGGGCAGGGGAGCTCGAGCAGTACTTC
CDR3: CASSLGAGELEQYF

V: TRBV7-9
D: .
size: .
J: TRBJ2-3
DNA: TGTGCCAGCAGCCCTCAGGGTGGGTTCACAGATACGCAGTATTTT
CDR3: CASSPQGGFTDTQYF